The present T cell receptor (beta chain) was sequenced within a study of blood T cell repertoires in COVID-19. Study-wide background: Samples taken during acute and convalescent COVID-19 were collected in the United States, Italy and Spain. PBMCs, B-cell-depleted T cells, or T cells were the source of the cDNA or gDNA that made up the material.

Assay used: immunoSEQ multiplex PCR; TCRdb lists only in-frame clones, some missing. The sample consists of about 300,000 clones, 88% of them appearing once. Seattle's cohort entered during active infection and was followed longitudinally. V lost 0 bases to trimming and J lost 4 bases, with 12 bases between them. This CDR3 contains 16 residues. Germline values: CDR1 LNHNV, CDR2 YYDKDF (reference sequence). The specimen was peripheral blood. The gene calls are TRBV15 and TRBJ2-2, with a tentative D call TRBD2 (6 bases). The TCR comes from a young woman with COVID-19, enrolled during active disease. This CDR3 reads CATSRDKMGGTGELFF. DNA of the CDR3: TGTGCCACCAGCAGAGATAAGATGGGAGGCACCGGGGAGCTGTTTTTT.